Below are 28 T cell receptor beta chains sequenced from a single sample in a study of CD8+CD57+ T cells in acquired aplastic anemia. According to the study, genomic DNA was the template for TCR beta VDJ and CDR3 profiling. TCRdb itself ran the reads through MiXCR, one entry per CDR3 protein. The sample includes around 220,000 distinct CDR3 sequences, approximately 51% of them seen just once. CD8+CD57+ cell expansion, shown by flow cytometry, had occurred in the patients selected for sequencing. What was sequenced was sorted CD4+, CD8+, or CD8+CD57+ T cells (not recorded which) from PBMCs. The receptors shown here come from a human donor with aplastic anemia.

The gene calls are TRBV7-6 and TRBJ2-5; D may be TRBD1 (6 bases). The germline V gene encodes CDR1 SGHVS and CDR2 FNYEAQ. This CDR3 region has 16 residues. V shed 2 bases and J shed 2 bases, with 15 bases lying between them. The CDR3, as DNA: TGTGCCAGCAGCTTAAACCGGGACATAAAACAAGAGACCCAGTACTTC. Protein sequence: CASSLNRDIKQETQYF.

This clonotype was found many times. This rearrangement joins TRBV20-1 to TRBJ1-1, with D unclear. This CDR3 has 12 residues. Per the germline V gene, CDR1 is DFQATT and CDR2 is SNEGSKA (reference sequence). V was shortened by 6 bases and J by 1 base, with 9 bases between the two germline ends. The DNA of the CDR3 is TGCAGTGCCTTGGGCCCGAACACTGAAGCTTTCTTT. Amino acid sequence: CSALGPNTEAFF.

This clonotype showed up just once. The CDR3 DNA follows: TGTGCCGGCCGACAGGGGGTGGCTTTCTTT. It codes for CAGRQGVAFF. The rearrangement joins TRBV2 to TRBJ1-1; 9 nucleotides match TRBD1. The CDR3 contains 10 residues. V dropped 11 bases and J dropped 11; count of bases not matched to a gene: 6. CDR1 and CDR2 from the germline V gene are SNHLY and FYNNEI.

This clonotype was seen a few times. The chain is built from TRBV10-3 and TRBJ2-6; D is perhaps TRBD1 or TRBD2 (6 bases each). Trimming pared 5 bases from V and 12 bases from J, leaving 14 bases between. Germline CDR1 reads ENHRY; CDR2 reads SYGVKD. The CDR3 sequence is 13 residues long. DNA for the CDR3: TGTGCCATCAGTTTGGGGGGCCGCACCGTCCTGACTTTC. The encoded protein is CAISLGGRTVLTF.

The chain carries TRBV29-1 and TRBJ2-2; TRBD1 is a possible D gene (5 bases). V shed 4 bases and J shed 2 bases, with 8 bases lying between them. The CDR3 length is 13 residues. The germline V gene has CDR1 SQVTM and CDR2 ANQGSEA. In DNA form, the CDR3 reads TGCAGCGTTGCACAGGTTAACACCGGGGAGCTGTTTTTT. As protein: CSVAQVNTGELFF.

This chain joins TRBV5-1 and TRBJ2-5, with 8 bases fitting TRBD1. The germline gives CDR1 SGHRS, CDR2 YFSETQ. V gave up 4 bases and J gave up 4 bases; unmatched junction bases: 6. The CDR3 has 14 residues. This CDR3 reads CASSADRGPETQYF. The CDR3 DNA follows: TGCGCCAGCAGCGCCGACAGGGGTCCAGAGACCCAGTACTTC.

As to this clonotype: With a much larger clone just one base away, this may be a read error. V is TRBV6-5 and J is TRBJ2-7; possible D gene TRBD2, 6 bases. The CDR3 covers 14 residues. Per germline, CDR1 MNHEY and CDR2 SVGAGI. The DNA of the CDR3 is TGTGCCAGCAGTTACTCCCGCGGGAACTACGGGCAGTACTTC. It translates to CASSYSRGNYGQYF.

J is TRBJ1-1 and V is TRBV19; 10 nucleotides agree with TRBD1. The germline V gene encodes CDR1 LNHDA and CDR2 SQIVND (reference sequence). V shed 6 bases and J 6 bases; nucleotides not matched to a gene: 13. This CDR3 has 16 amino acids. CDR3 sequence (DNA): TGTGCCAGTAGACAACCGGGACAGGGGCTTGTCGCTGAAGCTTTCTTT. This gives the protein CASRQPGQGLVAEAFF.

This clonotype was recorded a few times. V is TRBV2 and J is TRBJ1-4; 8 bases map to TRBD1. V lost 8 bases to trimming and J lost 7 bases; unmatched junction nucleotides: 9. The CDR3 totals 14 residues. Per the germline V gene, CDR1 is SNHLY and CDR2 is FYNNEI. CDR3 DNA sequence: TGTGCCAGCTCACCAGACAGGGGAGGTGAAAAACTGTTTTTT. It translates to CASSPDRGGEKLFF.

Notes on this clonotype: A much larger clone lies one base from this, so it may be a read error. The chain carries TRBV6-1 and TRBJ2-3; tentatively, D is TRBD2 (5 bases). The V and J ends lost 8 bases and 2 bases respectively, with 8 bases between them. This CDR3 is 12 amino acids long. Germline assignment: CDR1 MNHNS and CDR2 SASEGT. CDR3 loop: CASGRDTDTQYF. The CDR3 bases are TGTGCCAGCGGACGGGACACAGATACGCAGTATTTT.

The chain recombines TRBV20-1 with TRBJ1-4; possible D gene TRBD1, 6 bases. Trimming removed 2 bases at V and 7 bases at J, with 11 bases between. The CDR3 covers 13 residues. The germline V gene encodes CDR1 DFQATT and CDR2 SNEGSKA (reference sequence). The CDR3 region is CSARRGRGEKLFF. CDR3 in DNA: TGCAGTGCTAGAAGGGGCAGGGGTGAAAAACTGTTTTTT.

In this sample, this clonotype turned up a few times. The chain recombines TRBV6-5 with TRBJ2-7; 7 bases are shared with TRBD1. The germline gives CDR1 MNHEY, CDR2 SVGAGI. This CDR3 is built from 12 residues. The V segment lost 7 bases and the J segment 6 bases; nucleotides outside the gene matches: 6. The CDR3 nucleotides are TGTGCCAGCATGACAGGGACGGGCGAGCAGTACGTC. This translates into CASMTGTGEQYV.

Many counts were recorded for this clonotype. This chain uses TRBV20-1 with TRBJ2-3; no reliable D call. Trimming removed 7 bases from V and 7 bases from J, with 9 bases in between. This CDR3 region has 10 residues. CDR1 and CDR2 (germline): DFQATT, SNEGSKA (reference sequence). CDR3 region: CSVQYYTQYF. The DNA of the CDR3 is TGCAGTGTCCAATATTATACGCAGTATTTT.

As to this clonotype: This clone may be a read error of a much larger clone one base away. V and J are TRBV7-9 and TRBJ2-5; tentative D call: TRBD2 (6 bases). V lost 4 bases to trimming and J lost 1 base, with 13 bases between them. The CDR3 is 15 residues long. CDR1 SEHNR and CDR2 FQNEAQ come from the germline V gene (reference sequence). The CDR3 DNA follows: TGTGCCAGCAGCTCGCGGGGCAGCCTCCAAGAGACCCAGTACTTC. It encodes CASSSRGSLQETQYF.

The V gene is TRBV19, the J gene TRBJ2-5; D remains ambiguous. Germline CDR1 LNHDA, CDR2 SQIVND (reference sequence). The germline V and J ends were trimmed by 7 bases and 4 bases, with 7 bases remaining between them. The length of the CDR3 is 11 residues. CDR3 nucleotide sequence: TGTGCCAGTAAAGAAGGAGAGACCCAGTACTTC. Translated: CASKEGETQYF.

The table lists this clonotype with many counts. This chain connects TRBV7-9 to TRBJ1-2; 7 nucleotides match TRBD1. CDR3 length: 16 residues. The germline V gene encodes CDR1 SEHNR and CDR2 FQNEAQ (reference sequence). With 5 bases clipped from V and 0 bases from J, the junction kept 9 bases outside the gene matches. In DNA form, the CDR3 reads TGTGCCAGCAGCATCCTAGGACAGGCGACTAACTATGGCTACACCTTC. Encoded protein: CASSILGQATNYGYTF.

The chain couples TRBV7-8 to TRBJ2-7; TRBD1 is a possible D gene (6 bases). In germline, CDR1 is SGHVS, CDR2 FQNEAQ. The CDR3 runs to 12 residues. Trimming shortened V by 5 bases and J by 4 bases, and 9 bases separated the two germline ends. The CDR3, as DNA: TGTGCCAGCAGCCAAACAGGGTACGAGCAGTACTTC. Amino acid sequence: CASSQTGYEQYF. The whole variable domain, remainder taken from reference TRBV7-8 and TRBJ2-7, is GAGVSQSPRYKVAKRGQDVALRCDPISGHVSLFWYQQALGQGPEFLTYFQNEAQLDKSGLPSDRFFAERPEGSVSTLKIQRTQQEDSAVYLCASSQTGYEQYFGPGTRLTVT.

About this clonotype: A much larger clone sits a single nucleotide away, making a read error possible. The CDR3 DNA sequence: TGTGCCAGCAGTTTCTCCGGGAGTAACACCATATATTTT. As protein: CASSFSGSNTIYF. This chain uses TRBV12-3 or TRBV12-4 with TRBJ2-3; D is unclear. With the DNA end fitting TRBJ1-3 better, the J assignment may be wrong. The CDR3 runs 13 residues.

J is TRBJ2-1 and V is TRBV20-1; no clear D gene. The CDR3 loop spans 13 amino acids. Germline V lookup: CDR1 DFQATT, CDR2 SNEGSKA (reference sequence). Trimming took off 6 bases at V and 2 bases at J, with 11 bases between the two ends. The CDR3 protein is CSALFLTYNEQFF. The CDR3 DNA follows: TGCAGTGCCCTTTTTTTAACCTACAATGAGCAGTTCTTC.

This rearrangement joins TRBV13 to TRBJ1-1; no definite D call. The V gene's germline CDR1 is PRHDT and CDR2 FYEKMQ (reference sequence). The germline V and J ends were trimmed by 5 bases and 0 bases, with 7 bases remaining between them. There are 13 residues in the CDR3. The CDR3 nucleotides are TGTGCCAGCAGCGTATACATGAACACTGAAGCTTTCTTT. Residues: CASSVYMNTEAFF.

This clonotype was detected only a few times. V and J are TRBV7-8 and TRBJ1-5; D is uncertain. Germline CDR1 is SGHVS and CDR2 is FQNEAQ. V lost 3 bases to trimming and J lost 10 bases, with 7 bases between them. This CDR3 region has 11 residues. In DNA, the CDR3 is TGTGCCAGCAGCTTGCCCCCCCCCCAGCATTTT. Its translation: CASSLPPPQHF.

This chain uses TRBV2 with TRBJ2-7, with D perhaps assigned TRBD1 or TRBD2 (6 bases each). The CDR3 consists of 15 residues. V dropped 4 bases and J dropped 1 base, with 14 bases sitting between them. Germline V lookup: CDR1 SNHLY, CDR2 FYNNEI. The CDR3 spells CASSGWGDKSYEQYF. CDR3 bases: TGTGCCAGCAGTGGGTGGGGGGACAAATCCTACGAGCAGTACTTC.

This clonotype was observed many times. The rearrangement links TRBV10-2 to TRBJ1-1, with D uncertain. This CDR3 is 14 amino acids long. Between the trimmed V and J ends, which lost 1 base and 1 base, there was a span of 7 bases. CDR1 and CDR2 (germline): WSHSY, SAAADI. The CDR3 loop reads CASSEWETNTEAFF. CDR3 nucleotide sequence: TGCGCCAGCAGTGAGTGGGAAACGAACACTGAAGCTTTCTTT.

This clonotype occurred once. CDR3 in DNA: TGTGCCAGCAGCTTAGAACCCTACCTAGCGGGGGAAAAGGATACGCAGTATTTT. This encodes CASSLEPYLAGEKDTQYF. This chain joins TRBV7-8 and TRBJ2-3, with 10 positions matching TRBD2. The germline V gene encodes CDR1 SGHVS and CDR2 FQNEAQ. The CDR3 has 18 amino acids. V dropped 1 base and J dropped 6; count of bases not matched to a gene: 13.

This clonotype has at least ten counts. The gene calls are TRBV27 and TRBJ1-2; D is unclear. Germline V gene sequence: CDR1 MNHEY, CDR2 SMNVEV (reference sequence). The length of the CDR3 is 13 residues. Trimming took 5 bases from V and 0 from J, leaving 7 bases between them. The CDR3 coding sequence is TGTGCCAGCAGTATTTGGGCTAACTATGGCTACACCTTC. It encodes CASSIWANYGYTF.

This clonotype was seen a handful of times. V usage is TRBV15 and J usage is TRBJ2-7; TRBD1 agrees at 7 bases. V was clipped by 5 bases and J by 7 bases; unmatched bases: 8. In germline, CDR1 is LNHNV, CDR2 YYDKDF (reference sequence). The CDR3 has 13 amino acids. CDR3 sequence reads: CATSLRTGLEQYF. In DNA, the CDR3 is TGTGCCACCAGCCTCCGGACAGGCCTTGAGCAGTACTTC.

This clonotype was observed a single time. The chain links TRBV18 to TRBJ1-1, with 8 positions matching TRBD1. Germline CDR1 and CDR2: KGHSH and LQKENI. The CDR3 runs 13 residues. V shed 6 bases and J 7 bases; nucleotides not matched to a gene: 7. CDR3: CASSLGQGYEAFF. DNA of the CDR3: TGTGCCAGCTCCCTCGGACAGGGCTATGAAGCTTTCTTT.

This clonotype was detected many times. The gene calls are TRBV6-1 and TRBJ2-1, with D tentatively TRBD1 (5 bases). Per the germline V gene, CDR1 is MNHNS and CDR2 is SASEGT. The CDR3 is made up of 11 amino acids. The V and J ends lost 4 bases and 15 bases respectively, with 13 bases between them. Here the CDR3 reads CASSVRANRFF. In DNA, the CDR3 is TGTGCCAGCAGTGTCAGGGCTAACAGGTTCTTC.